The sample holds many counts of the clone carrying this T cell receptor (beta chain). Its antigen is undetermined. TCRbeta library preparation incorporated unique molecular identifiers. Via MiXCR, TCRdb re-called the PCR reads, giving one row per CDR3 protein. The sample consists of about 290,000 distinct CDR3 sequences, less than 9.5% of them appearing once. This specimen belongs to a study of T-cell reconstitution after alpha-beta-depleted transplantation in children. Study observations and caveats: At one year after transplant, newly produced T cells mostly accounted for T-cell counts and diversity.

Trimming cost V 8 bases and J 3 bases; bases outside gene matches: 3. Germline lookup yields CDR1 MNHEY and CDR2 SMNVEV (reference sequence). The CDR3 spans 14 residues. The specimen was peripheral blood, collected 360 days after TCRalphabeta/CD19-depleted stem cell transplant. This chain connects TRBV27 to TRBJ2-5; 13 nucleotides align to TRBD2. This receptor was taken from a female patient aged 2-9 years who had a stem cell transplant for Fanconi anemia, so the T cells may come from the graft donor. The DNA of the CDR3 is TGTGCCAGCGGGACTAGCGGGGCGGAAGAGACCCAGTACTTC. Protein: CASGTSGAEETQYF.